This record looks at one T cell receptor (beta chain) sequence and its context. The antigen is undetermined. Using immunoSEQ multiplex PCR, the repertoire was profiled, and TCRdb retains in-frame clones only, with some absent. The table records 79,000 or so clones, 60% to 85% of them present only once. The CDR3 spans 14 residues. Germline-derived CDR1 and CDR2 are LNHDA and SQIVND (reference sequence). V was shortened by 6 bases and J by 2 bases, with 13 bases between the two germline ends. This entry comes from a study of T cell responses to AZD1222 COVID-19 vaccine. General study results and limits: Nearly half of spike-specific TCRs reportedly target variant regions that are unmutated in the B.1.351 and B.1.1.7 variants. Spike-specific TCR breadth and depth grew following two AZD1222 doses.

The TCR was taken from an adult who received the MenACWY meningococcal vaccine as a control. V is TRBV19 and J is TRBJ1-1; D call uncertain. Sequenced material: peripheral blood, taken 28 days after the second dose of the MenACWY control vaccine. CDR3 in DNA: TGTGCCAGTAGCCATAACGGGCCCAACACTGAAGCTTTCTTT. Amino acids: CASSHNGPNTEAFF. The full variable domain, rest sourced from reference TRBV19 and TRBJ1-1, is DGGITQSPKYLFRKEGQNVTLSCEQNLNHDAMYWYRQDPGQGLRLIYYSQIVNDFQKGDIAEGYSVSREKKESFPLTVTSAQKNPTAFYLCASSHNGPNTEAFFGQGTRLTVV.